This T cell receptor beta chain was observed in a study of T cells in Graves' hyperthyroidism and ophthalmopathy (dated by TCRdb to the late 2010s). Describing the broader study: Peripheral blood samples were taken at initial diagnosis, before any treatment was given. To identify distinguishing TCR V-J signatures, a discovery cohort of 95 to 100 patients was used, comprising some 43 with Graves' ophthalmopathy and 57 with stable Graves' hyperthyroidism. Whether ophthalmopathy could be predicted prospectively was tested in an independent validation cohort made up of 18 to 20 hyperthyroidism patients plus 17 patients who later progressed to ophthalmopathy. For training and testing, the 100 or so patients in the discovery cohort were randomly divided in a 7:3 ratio. In six Graves' hyperthyroidism patients, the study also compared T-cell repertoires from thyroid tissue with T-cell repertoires from blood. After blood sampling, hyperthyroidism patients were treated with methimazole at a starting dose of 30 mg daily, and ophthalmopathy patients were treated with high-dose intravenous methylprednisolone. TCR Vbeta CDR3 sequencing of 120 to 150 peripheral blood samples (under 45 ophthalmopathy, 75 hyperthyroidism and some 17 progressor patients) is reported in the paper. Results and caveats for the whole study, not just this receptor: Ophthalmopathy was separated from stable hyperthyroidism by a 13 V-J signature model, with approximately 85% sensitivity and roughly 81% specificity obtained in cross-validation and 80%/75% obtained in testing. In validation, progression to ophthalmopathy was predicted by the model with approximately 67% sensitivity and under 85% specificity, a median of roughly six months before onset. Most expanded thyroid clonotypes (frequency above 0.001) were also found in blood, which suggests that blood repertoires may mirror thyroid immune responses. No statistical method was used to fix the sample size in advance, and group allocation was not hidden from the investigators.

On this clonotype itself: The target of this receptor is not known. No base qualities exist here, and no much larger clone lies one base off it.

Amplification of TCR beta CDR3 regions was carried out from RNA transcripts. The TCR CDR3 was subjected to a first round of RT-PCR using the HTBI primer set and the Qiagen OneStep RT-PCR kit. Libraries were constructed in a second round of multiplex PCR, after which size selection and purification were carried out. Paired-end sequencing of the libraries was performed with 100 bp reads on an Illumina HiSeq2000. Processing in the source paper ran as follows. SOAPnuke was used to process the raw data, with reads discarded if the reads contained adapters or uncalled bases, had a mean Phred below 15, or lacked an exact constant-primer or identifier match. High-quality paired reads were merged using COPE v1.2.5, and each unique nucleotide sequence was defined as a clonotype. MiTCR v1.1 was used to align clonotypes to the IMGT TRBV, TRBD and TRBJ reference segments. The analysis included only V-J combinations with a frequency above 0.0001, which together covered over 98% of the repertoires. The TCS score was defined as F50 (clonal expansion) divided by E x V (chaos), with BLOSUM62-based TCRdist calculated between CDR3 peptides within each V-J. Welch's t-statistics and random forest reduced fewer than 550 V-J features to 10 to 15, which were used in a naive Bayes classifier (R e1071). TCRdb took the public reads, trimmed them with fastp at Q25, ran MiXCR for clone calling and kept in-frame beta chains. One record per CDR3 amino acid sequence lists the most common genes and DNA. TCRdb's processing, not the authors' own work, is the source of the V and J calls. The sample table lists about 700,000 distinct CDR3 sequences, around 15% of them with a count of one. The ten largest make up approximately 10% of the sample.

Stable Graves' hyperthyroidism was defined as no progression to ophthalmopathy during 18 months of follow-up. Hyperthyroidism patients were newly diagnosed, with disease duration under 2 months, and aged 18 to 65 years. Any patient with an uncontrolled infection, another autoimmune disease, pregnancy or lactation was excluded. Diagnoses were based on clinical symptoms, serum thyroxine and TRAb, thyroid ultrasound and orbital computed tomography. PBMCs were isolated from around 10 ml of fresh peripheral blood by Ficoll-Paque density gradient centrifugation. Total RNA was extracted with Trizol reagent, and quality was checked on an Agilent 2100 Bioanalyzer. The clonotype was recovered from a woman younger than 35 with Graves' hyperthyroidism. Sequencing used blood.

In nucleotide form, the sequence is TGTGCCAGCAGCTTTCCGGGCAGCAATGAGCAGTTCTTC. It translates to CASSFPGSNEQFF. The chain couples TRBV6-1 to TRBJ2-1, with no D gene named confidently. V gives up 6 bases and J gives up 6 bases, and the segment between their germline ends measures 12 bases. Per the germline V gene, MNHNS is the CDR1 and SASEGT is the CDR2. Taken from cysteine to phenylalanine, the CDR3 has 13 residues. Only the CDR3 DNA is retained, 39 bases long and in frame from the first base.